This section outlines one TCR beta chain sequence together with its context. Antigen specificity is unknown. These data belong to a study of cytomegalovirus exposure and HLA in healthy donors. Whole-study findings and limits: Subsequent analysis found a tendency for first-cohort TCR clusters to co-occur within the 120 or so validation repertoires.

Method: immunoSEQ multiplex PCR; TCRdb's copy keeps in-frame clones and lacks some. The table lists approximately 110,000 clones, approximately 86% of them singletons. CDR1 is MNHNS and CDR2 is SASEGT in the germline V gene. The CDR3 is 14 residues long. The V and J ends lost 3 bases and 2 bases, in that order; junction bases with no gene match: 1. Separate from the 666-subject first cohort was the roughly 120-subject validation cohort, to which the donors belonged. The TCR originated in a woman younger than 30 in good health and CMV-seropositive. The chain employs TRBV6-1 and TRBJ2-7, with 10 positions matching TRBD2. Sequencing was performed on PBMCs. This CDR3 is CASSESGRAYEQYF. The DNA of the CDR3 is TGTGCCAGCAGTGAGAGCGGGAGGGCCTACGAGCAGTACTTC.